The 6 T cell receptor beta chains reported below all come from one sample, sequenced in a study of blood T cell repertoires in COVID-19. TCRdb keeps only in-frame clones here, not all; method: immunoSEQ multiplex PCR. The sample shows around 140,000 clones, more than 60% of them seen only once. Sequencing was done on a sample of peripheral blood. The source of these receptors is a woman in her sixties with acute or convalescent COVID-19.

In nucleotides, the CDR3 is TGTGCCAGCAGCTACCCCGGACTAGCATCCTACGAGCAGTACTTC. Its translation: CASSYPGLASYEQYF. This sequence joins TRBV5-4 and TRBJ2-7, with 8 bases that match TRBD2. CDR1 SGHNT and CDR2 YYREEE come from the germline V gene (reference sequence). The CDR3 sequence is 15 residues long. The trim removed 3 bases at V and 1 base at J, leaving 6 bases unmatched.

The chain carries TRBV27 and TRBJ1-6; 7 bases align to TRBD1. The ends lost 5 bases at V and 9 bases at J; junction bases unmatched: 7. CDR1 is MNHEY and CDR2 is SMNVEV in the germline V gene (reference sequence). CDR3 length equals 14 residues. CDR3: CASSRGTVSSPLHF. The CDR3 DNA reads TGTGCCAGCAGTCGGGGGACAGTAAGTTCACCCCTCCACTTT.

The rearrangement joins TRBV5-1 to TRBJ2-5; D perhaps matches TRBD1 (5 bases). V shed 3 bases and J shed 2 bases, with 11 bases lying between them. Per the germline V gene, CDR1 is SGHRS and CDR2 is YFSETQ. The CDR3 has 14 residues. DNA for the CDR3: TGCGCCAGCAGCTCAGACAGTAAGCAAGAGACCCAGTACTTC. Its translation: CASSSDSKQETQYF.

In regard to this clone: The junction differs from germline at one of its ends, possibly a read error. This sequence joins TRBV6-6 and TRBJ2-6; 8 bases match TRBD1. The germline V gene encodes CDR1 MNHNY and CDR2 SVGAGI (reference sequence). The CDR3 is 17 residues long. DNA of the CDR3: TGTGCCAGCAGTCACGGACAGGGTGGCTCTGGGGCCAACGTCCTGATTTTC. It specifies CASSHGQGGSGANVLIF.

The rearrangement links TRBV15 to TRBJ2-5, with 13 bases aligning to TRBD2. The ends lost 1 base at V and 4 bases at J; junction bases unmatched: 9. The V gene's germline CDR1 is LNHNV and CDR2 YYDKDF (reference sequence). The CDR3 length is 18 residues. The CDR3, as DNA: TGTGCCACCAGCAGAGGGGGACTAGCGGGAAGGTCGGGAGAGACCCAGTACTTC. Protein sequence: CATSRGGLAGRSGETQYF. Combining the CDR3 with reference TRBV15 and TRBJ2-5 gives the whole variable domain DAMVIQNPRYQVTQFGKPVTLSCSQTLNHNVMYWYQQKSSQAPKLLFHYYDKDFNNEADTPDNFQSRRPNTSFCFLDIRSPGLGDTAMYLCATSRGGLAGRSGETQYFGPGTRLLVL.

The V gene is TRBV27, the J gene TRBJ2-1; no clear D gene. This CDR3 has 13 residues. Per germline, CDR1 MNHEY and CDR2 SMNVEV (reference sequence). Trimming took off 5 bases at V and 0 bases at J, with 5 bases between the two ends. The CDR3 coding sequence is TGTGCCAGCAGTATGAGCTCCTACAATGAGCAGTTCTTC. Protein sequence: CASSMSSYNEQFF.